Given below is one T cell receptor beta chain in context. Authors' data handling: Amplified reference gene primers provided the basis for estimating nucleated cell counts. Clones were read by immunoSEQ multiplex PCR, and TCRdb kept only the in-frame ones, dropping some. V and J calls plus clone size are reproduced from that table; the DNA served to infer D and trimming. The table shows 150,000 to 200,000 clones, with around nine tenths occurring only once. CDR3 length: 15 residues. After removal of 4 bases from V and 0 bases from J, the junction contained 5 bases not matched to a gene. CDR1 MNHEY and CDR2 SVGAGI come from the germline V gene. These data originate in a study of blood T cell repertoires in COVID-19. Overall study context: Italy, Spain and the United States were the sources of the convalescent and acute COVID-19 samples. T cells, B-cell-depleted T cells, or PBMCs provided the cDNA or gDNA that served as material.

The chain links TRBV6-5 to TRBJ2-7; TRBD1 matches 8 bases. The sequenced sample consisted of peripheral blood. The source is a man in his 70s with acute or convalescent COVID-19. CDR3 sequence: CASSSGQGSSYEQYF. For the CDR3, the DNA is TGTGCCAGCAGTTCCGGACAGGGCAGCTCCTACGAGCAGTACTTC.